The rows below give T cell receptor beta chains drawn from one sample of a study of early T cells in non-severe SARS-CoV-2 infection. Using its own MiXCR run on the 5' RACE reads, TCRdb lists one record per CDR3 protein. The sample shows about 76,000 distinct CDR3 sequences, around 15% of them seen only once. The sample was whole blood. All receptors derive from an adult who was a healthcare worker with PCR-confirmed SARS-CoV-2 infection or an uninfected control (not recorded which). CDR3s include the opening cysteine and the closing phenylalanine or tryptophan. A D gene is named only where the DNA matches it firmly. Not all rows give a size; the values are once, few, many and, for expanded clones, a class.

clone_size,d_call,j_call,v_call,cdr3_aa,cdr3_nt
NA,NA,TRBJ2-5,TRBV4-1,CASSQAPAQETQYF,TGCGCCAGCAGCCAAGCTCCTGCCCAAGAGACCCAGTACTTC
many,TRBD1,TRBJ1-4,TRBV7-9,CASRSTGGPNEKLFF,TGTGCCAGCAGATCTACAGGGGGCCCTAATGAAAAACTGTTTTTT
few,NA,TRBJ2-6,TRBV4-1,CASSPGSQGAGANVLTF,TGCGCCAGCAGCCCGGGTTCACAGGGTGCTGGGGCCAACGTCCTGACTTTC
many,NA,TRBJ1-2,TRBV28,CASRSSLRGGYTF,TGTGCCAGCAGATCCAGTCTCCGGGGAGGCTACACCTTC
NA,NA,TRBJ1-5,TRBV30,CAWSGGGEQPQHF,TGTGCCTGGAGTGGGGGAGGCGAACAGCCCCAGCATTTT
NA,TRBD1,TRBJ2-3,TRBV20-1,CSARDVLPGQGTDTQYF,TGCAGTGCTAGAGACGTTCTGCCGGGACAGGGCACAGATACGCAGTATTTT
NA,NA,TRBJ1-1,TRBV3-1,CASSQLQGGTEAFF,TGTGCCAGCAGCCAACTACAGGGAGGCACTGAAGCTTTCTTT
NA,NA,TRBJ1-1,TRBV5-6,CASSLATLNTEAFF,TGTGCCAGCAGCTTGGCCACGCTTAACACTGAAGCTTTCTTT
NA,NA,TRBJ2-1,TRBV7-9,CGSSFGAGADNEQFF,TGTGGCAGCAGTTTCGGCGCGGGGGCAGACAATGAGCAGTTCTTC
few,TRBD2,TRBJ2-1,TRBV6-6,CASSYLFRQGISGSRNEQFF,TGTGCCAGCAGTTACCTCTTCAGACAGGGTATTAGCGGGAGCCGGAATGAGCAGTTCTTC
few,NA,TRBJ1-1,TRBV7-3,CASSLLTPQRTEAFF,TGTGCCAGCAGCTTATTGACACCCCAGCGGACTGAAGCTTTCTTT
NA,NA,TRBJ1-5,TRBV5-6,CASSSRAWGDNQPQHF,TGTGCCAGCAGCTCGCGAGCCTGGGGTGACAATCAGCCCCAGCATTTT
NA,TRBD2,TRBJ2-1,TRBV19,CASSIRSGGPEQFF,TGTGCCAGTAGTATCCGAAGCGGGGGCCCTGAGCAGTTCTTC
few,NA,TRBJ1-2,TRBV20-1,CSAPRGDPFNYGYTF,TGCAGTGCCCCTAGGGGGGACCCCTTTAACTATGGCTACACCTTC
NA,NA,TRBJ1-4,TRBV6-2/TRBV6-3,CASSKLEREKLFF,TGTGCCAGCTCGAAACTAGAGCGAGAAAAACTGTTTTTT
few,NA,TRBJ2-2,TRBV14,CASSQVGSSRGELFF,TGTGCCAGCAGCCAAGTTGGGTCCTCTCGCGGGGAGCTGTTTTTT
NA,NA,TRBJ1-3,TRBV29-1,CSVQPPGNTIYF,TGCAGCGTCCAGCCCCCTGGAAACACCATATATTTT
many,NA,TRBJ2-7,TRBV5-6,CASSFPGTYEQYF,TGTGCCAGCAGCTTCCCGGGGACCTACGAGCAGTACTTC
few,TRBD2,TRBJ2-7,TRBV6-2/TRBV6-3,CASSYGLAGLEQYF,TGTGCCAGCAGTTACGGACTAGCGGGATTGGAGCAGTACTTC
NA,TRBD1,TRBJ1-5,TRBV28,CASSRDRTQPQHF,TGTGCCAGCAGCCGGGACAGGACTCAGCCCCAGCATTTT
many,TRBD1,TRBJ2-3,TRBV29-1,CSVLSGTGTADTQYF,TGCAGCGTGCTGTCCGGGACAGGGACCGCAGATACGCAGTATTTT
few,NA,TRBJ2-5,TRBV6-1,CASLYQPETQYF,TGTGCCAGCCTTTACCAGCCAGAGACCCAGTACTTC
NA,NA,TRBJ1-3,TRBV3-1,CASSRGSAGSGNTIYF,TGTGCCAGCAGCCGAGGATCGGCAGGCTCTGGAAACACCATATATTTT
NA,NA,TRBJ1-1,TRBV7-3,CASSATGNTEAFF,TGTGCCAGCAGCGCCACAGGGAACACTGAAGCTTTCTTT
NA,TRBD2,TRBJ2-5,TRBV3-1,CASSRAWRGAWETQYF,TGTGCCAGCAGCCGAGCTTGGCGGGGGGCGTGGGAGACCCAGTACTTC
few,NA,TRBJ1-6,TRBV6-5,CASSFRIDNSPLHF,TGTGCCAGCAGTTTCCGCATCGATAATTCACCCCTCCACTTT
NA,NA,TRBJ1-1,TRBV5-6,CASSLARGQRLMNTEAFF,TGTGCCAGCAGCTTGGCCAGAGGACAGCGCTTAATGAACACTGAAGCTTTCTTT
few,NA,TRBJ2-2,TRBV6-5,CASSSQTGFGELFF,TGTGCCAGCAGTTCTCAAACAGGGTTCGGGGAGCTGTTTTTT
few,NA,TRBJ1-5,TRBV18,CASSGVEEGQPQHF,TGTGCCAGCTCGGGAGTGGAGGAGGGTCAGCCCCAGCATTTT
NA,NA,TRBJ2-3,TRBV28,CASSLPHSTDTQYF,TGTGCCAGCAGTTTACCTCATTCCACAGATACGCAGTATTTT
few,NA,TRBJ1-6,TRBV11-2,CASSLLTYNSPLHF,TGTGCCAGCAGCTTATTGACTTATAATTCACCCCTCCACTTT
NA,NA,TRBJ2-3,TRBV10-3,CAISEQQNTQYF,TGTGCCATCAGCGAACAGCAAAATACGCAGTATTTT
NA,NA,TRBJ2-5,TRBV6-6,CASTSHGPTETQYF,TGTGCCAGCACCTCCCACGGGCCGACAGAGACCCAGTACTTC
few,NA,TRBJ2-7,TRBV27,CASSFARPAYEQYF,TGTGCCAGCAGTTTTGCAAGACCCGCCTACGAGCAGTACTTC
once,TRBD1,TRBJ1-2,TRBV28,CASTTSQGGSLYGYTF,TGTGCCAGCACCACCAGCCAGGGGGGTTCCCTCTATGGCTACACCTTC
NA,NA,TRBJ2-1,TRBV27,CASSLSVRGRPYNEQFF,TGTGCCAGCAGTTTATCGGTGCGGGGAAGACCATACAATGAGCAGTTCTTC
few,TRBD2,TRBJ2-1,TRBV29-1,CSVVIGLARDEQFF,TGCAGCGTCGTAATCGGACTAGCTAGGGATGAGCAGTTCTTC
NA,NA,TRBJ2-5,TRBV28,CASRGPLETQYF,TGTGCCAGCAGGGGGCCTTTAGAGACCCAGTACTTC
many,NA,TRBJ1-3,TRBV6-6,CASSYIPGSGNTIYF,TGTGCCAGCAGTTACATCCCGGGCTCTGGAAACACCATATATTTT
NA,NA,TRBJ2-2,TRBV20-1,CSARRMNTGELFF,TGCAGTGCTCGCCGGATGAACACCGGGGAGCTGTTTTTT
NA,NA,TRBJ2-4,TRBV28,CASRVGPQDKNIQYF,TGTGCCAGCAGGGTCGGACCACAGGACAAAAACATTCAGTACTTC
many,TRBD1,TRBJ2-7,TRBV14,CASSQVWTGAHEQYF,TGTGCCAGCAGCCAAGTATGGACAGGGGCCCACGAGCAGTACTTC
NA,TRBD1,TRBJ2-7,TRBV10-3,CAISQDRGDHEQYF,TGTGCCATCAGCCAGGACAGGGGAGACCACGAGCAGTACTTC
few,NA,TRBJ1-5,TRBV2,CASSERGVDSFRAQPQHF,TGTGCCAGCAGTGAAAGGGGGGTGGACAGCTTCCGCGCACAGCCCCAGCATTTT
few,NA,TRBJ2-7,TRBV29-1,CSVEDLLDYEQYF,TGCAGCGTTGAAGATTTACTAGACTACGAGCAGTACTTC
NA,NA,TRBJ2-7,TRBV12-3/TRBV12-4,CASRETAAGYEQYF,TGTGCCAGCAGGGAGACAGCCGCGGGCTACGAGCAGTACTTC
NA,TRBD1,TRBJ1-1,TRBV29-1,CSARQGARKNTEAFF,TGCAGCGCCCGACAGGGGGCGCGGAAAAACACTGAAGCTTTCTTT
many,TRBD1,TRBJ1-1,TRBV5-4,CASSGGQLNTEAFF,TGTGCCAGCAGCGGGGGACAGTTGAACACTGAAGCTTTCTTT
many,NA,TRBJ2-7,TRBV11-2,CASSSYYEQYF,TGTGCCAGCAGCTCCTACTACGAGCAGTACTTC
NA,NA,TRBJ2-7,TRBV5-1,CASSSPSARDKRRYEQYF,TGCGCCAGCAGCTCACCTTCCGCTCGGGACAAGCGACGCTACGAGCAGTACTTC